These 3 T cell receptor beta chains came from one sample sequenced in a study of blood T cell repertoires in COVID-19. TCRdb's copy holds only in-frame clones and misses some; the assay was immunoSEQ multiplex PCR. The sample gives roughly 180,000 clones, more than 65% of which show up once; approximately 10% is in the top ten. The sample consisted of PBMCs or T cells enriched from blood (not recorded which). All receptors come from a man aged 50-60 years who had recovered from COVID-19.

The gene calls are TRBV5-1 and TRBJ2-2; 7 positions match TRBD2. Per germline, CDR1 SGHRS and CDR2 YFSETQ. The V and J ends lost 2 bases and 2 bases, in that order; junction bases with no gene match: 3. This CDR3 comprises 15 residues. The CDR3 loop reads CASSLSGVNTGELFF. The CDR3 DNA follows: TGCGCCAGCAGCTTAAGCGGGGTTAACACCGGGGAGCTGTTTTTT.

This rearrangement joins TRBV30 to TRBJ1-6; 8 bases match TRBD1. The V and J ends lost 3 bases and 7 bases, in that order; junction bases with no gene match: 8. Germline lookup yields CDR1 GTSNPN and CDR2 SVGIG (reference sequence). This CDR3 has 15 amino acids. CDR3 amino acids: CAWRSRTGKNSPLHF. CDR3 sequence (DNA): TGTGCCTGGAGGTCGAGGACAGGGAAGAATTCACCCCTCCACTTT. Variable domain in full (rest from reference TRBV30 and TRBJ1-6): SQTIHQWPATLVQPVGSPLSLECTVEGTSNPNLYWYRQAAGRGLQLLFYSVGIGQISSEVPQNLSASRPQDRQFILSSKKLLLSDSGFYLCAWRSRTGKNSPLHFGNGTRLTVT.

The chain carries TRBV12-3 or TRBV12-4 and TRBJ2-1; D perhaps matches TRBD2 (6 bases). The CDR3 sequence is 12 residues long. V dropped 5 bases and J dropped 4 bases, with 6 bases sitting between them. The CDR3 sequence: CASSREYNEQFF. The DNA of the CDR3 is TGTGCCAGCAGTCGGGAGTACAATGAGCAGTTCTTC.